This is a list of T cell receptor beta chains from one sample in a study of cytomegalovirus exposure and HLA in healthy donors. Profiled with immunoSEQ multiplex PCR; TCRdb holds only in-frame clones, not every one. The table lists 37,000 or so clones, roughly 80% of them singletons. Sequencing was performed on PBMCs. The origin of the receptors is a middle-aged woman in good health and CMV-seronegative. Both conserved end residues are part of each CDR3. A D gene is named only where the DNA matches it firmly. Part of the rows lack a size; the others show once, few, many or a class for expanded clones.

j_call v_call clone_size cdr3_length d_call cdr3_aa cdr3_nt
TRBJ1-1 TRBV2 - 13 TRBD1 CASSRAGQGEAFF TGTGCCAGCAGTCGAGCTGGACAGGGAGAAGCTTTCTTT
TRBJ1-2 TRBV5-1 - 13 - CASSSQGDYGYTF TGCGCCAGCAGCTCCCAGGGCGACTATGGCTACACCTTC
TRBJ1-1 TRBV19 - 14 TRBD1 CASSMSGGNTEAFF TGTGCCAGTAGTATGTCAGGGGGGAACACTGAAGCTTTCTTT
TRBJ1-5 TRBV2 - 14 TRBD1 CASSGQGVVQPQHF TGTGCCAGCTCCGGACAGGGGGTAGTTCAGCCCCAGCATTTT
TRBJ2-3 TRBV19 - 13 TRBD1 CASNTGESDTQYF TGTGCCAGTAATACAGGGGAATCAGATACGCAGTATTTT
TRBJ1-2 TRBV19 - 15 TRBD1 CASSILQGATSGYTF TGTGCCAGTAGTATACTTCAGGGGGCTACGTCTGGCTACACCTTC
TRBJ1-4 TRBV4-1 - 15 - CASSQGRPTNEKLFF TGCGCCAGCAGCCAAGGGAGGCCAACTAATGAAAAACTGTTTTTT
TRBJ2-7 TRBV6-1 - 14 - CASSEPWPPREQYF TGTGCCAGCAGTGAACCCTGGCCCCCGCGGGAGCAGTACTTC
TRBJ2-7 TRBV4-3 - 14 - CASSQNTGYGEQYF TGCGCCAGCAGCCAAAATACAGGGTACGGCGAGCAGTACTTC
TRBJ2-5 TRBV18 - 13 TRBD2 CASSLLARETQYF TGTGCCAGCTCCTTACTAGCGCGCGAGACCCAGTACTTC
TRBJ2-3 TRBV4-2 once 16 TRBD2 CASSHPSGGSTDTQYF TGTGCCAGCAGTCACCCTAGCGGGGGGAGCACAGATACGCAGTATTTT
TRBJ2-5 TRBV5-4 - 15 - CASSFGGIEGETQYF TGTGCCAGCAGCTTTGGAGGGATTGAGGGAGAGACCCAGTACTTC
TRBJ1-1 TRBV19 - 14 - CASRTGDLNTEAFF TGTGCCAGTAGGACAGGAGACCTGAACACTGAAGCTTTCTTT
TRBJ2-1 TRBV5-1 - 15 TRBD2 CASSLEAGGPNEQFF TGCGCCAGCAGCTTGGAAGCGGGGGGGCCGAATGAGCAGTTCTTC
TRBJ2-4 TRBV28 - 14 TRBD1 CASSQSTGGNIQYF TGTGCCAGCAGTCAAAGTACAGGGGGCAACATTCAGTACTTC
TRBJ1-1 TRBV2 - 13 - CASRPPGLLEAFF TGTGCCAGCAGACCACCGGGACTGCTGGAAGCTTTCTTT
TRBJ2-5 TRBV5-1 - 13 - CASSQNHQETQYF TGCGCCAGCAGCCAGAACCACCAAGAGACCCAGTACTTC
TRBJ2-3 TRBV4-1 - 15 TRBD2 CASSPRTSGEDTQYF TGCGCCAGCAGCCCTAGGACTAGCGGGGAGGATACGCAGTATTTT
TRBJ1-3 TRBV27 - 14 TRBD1 CASSPQGEGNTIYF TGTGCCAGCAGTCCCCAGGGGGAGGGAAACACCATATATTTT
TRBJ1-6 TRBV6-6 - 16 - CASTFGSSKGLSPLHF TGTGCCAGCACCTTCGGATCATCGAAGGGGCTGTCACCCCTCCACTTT
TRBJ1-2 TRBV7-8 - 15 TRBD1 CASSAHRGRNYGYTF TGTGCCAGCAGCGCCCACAGGGGGCGGAACTATGGCTACACCTTC
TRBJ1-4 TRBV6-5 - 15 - CASSSTSAGGEKLFF TGTGCCAGCAGTTCGACCTCCGCGGGTGGTGAAAAACTGTTTTTT
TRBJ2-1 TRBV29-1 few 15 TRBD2 CSVEPTSGRYNEQFF TGCAGCGTTGAGCCTACTAGCGGGCGTTACAATGAGCAGTTCTTC
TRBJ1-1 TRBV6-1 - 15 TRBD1 CASSDGTGGNTEAFF TGTGCCAGCAGTGATGGGACAGGAGGGAACACTGAAGCTTTCTTT
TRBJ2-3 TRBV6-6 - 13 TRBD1 CASSYSTGGKQYF TGTGCCAGCAGTTACTCTACAGGGGGGAAACAGTATTTT
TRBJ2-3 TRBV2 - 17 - CASSPPAGFGNLDTQYF TGTGCCAGCAGCCCACCGGCGGGGTTTGGGAACTTGGATACGCAGTATTTT
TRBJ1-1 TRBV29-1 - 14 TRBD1 CSVGGEGANTEAFF TGCAGCGTAGGGGGCGAGGGGGCGAACACTGAAGCTTTCTTT
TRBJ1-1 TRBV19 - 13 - CASSLQLNTEAFF TGTGCCAGTAGTTTACAGCTGAACACTGAAGCTTTCTTT
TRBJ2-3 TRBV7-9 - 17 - CASSLPPGRVERDTQYF TGTGCCAGCAGCTTACCCCCTGGCAGGGTTGAGAGAGATACGCAGTATTTT
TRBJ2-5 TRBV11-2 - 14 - CASSLEFVRETQYF TGTGCCAGCAGCTTAGAGTTCGTGCGGGAGACCCAGTACTTC
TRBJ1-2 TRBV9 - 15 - CASSVLGQKGEGYTF TGTGCCAGCAGCGTATTGGGTCAAAAGGGGGAGGGCTACACCTTC
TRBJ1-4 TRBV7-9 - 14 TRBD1 CASSQGQGGEKLFF TGTGCCAGCAGCCAGGGACAGGGCGGGGAAAAACTGTTTTTT
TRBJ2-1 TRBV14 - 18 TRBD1 CASSPFLGQPSSYNEQFF TGTGCCAGCAGCCCTTTTTTGGGACAGCCGAGCTCCTACAATGAGCAGTTCTTC
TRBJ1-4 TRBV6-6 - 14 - CASSYERNNEKLFF TGTGCCAGCAGTTATGAGAGGAATAATGAAAAACTGTTTTTT
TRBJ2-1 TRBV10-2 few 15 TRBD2 CASRIAGGPHNEQFF TGCGCCAGCAGGATAGCGGGGGGGCCACACAATGAGCAGTTCTTC
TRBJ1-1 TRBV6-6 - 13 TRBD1 CASSDRTGIEAFF TGTGCCAGCAGTGACCGGACAGGGATTGAAGCTTTCTTT
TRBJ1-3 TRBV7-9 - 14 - CASSLHNSGNTIYF TGTGCCAGCAGCTTGCACAACTCTGGAAACACCATATATTTT
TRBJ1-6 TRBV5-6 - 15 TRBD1 CASSLIDRANSPLHF TGTGCCAGCAGCTTAATCGACAGGGCCAATTCACCCCTCCACTTT
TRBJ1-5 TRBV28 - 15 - CASSPIQGGVQPQHF TGTGCCAGCAGCCCAATACAGGGCGGAGTTCAGCCCCAGCATTTT
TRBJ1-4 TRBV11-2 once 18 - CASSQTGLSIATNEKLFF TGTGCCAGCAGCCAAACGGGACTCTCTATTGCAACTAATGAAAAACTGTTTTTT
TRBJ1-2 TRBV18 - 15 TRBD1 CASSPEVGQGYGYTF TGTGCCAGCTCACCGGAGGTGGGACAGGGATATGGCTACACCTTC
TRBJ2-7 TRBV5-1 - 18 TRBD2 CASSHALAGGQTSYEQYF TGCGCCAGCAGCCACGCACTAGCGGGGGGGCAGACCTCCTACGAGCAGTACTTC
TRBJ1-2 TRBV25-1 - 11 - CASSKGGGYTF TGTGCCAGCAGTAAAGGAGGTGGCTACACCTTC
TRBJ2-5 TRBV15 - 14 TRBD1 CATSRDDRGETQYF TGTGCCACCAGCAGAGACGACAGGGGCGAGACCCAGTACTTC
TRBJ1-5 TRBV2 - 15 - CASSPNYSRGGPQHF TGTGCCAGCAGTCCGAATTACTCGCGGGGCGGCCCCCAGCATTTT
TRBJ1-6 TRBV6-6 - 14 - CASSYGGRDSPLHF TGTGCCAGCAGTTACGGCGGCAGAGATTCACCCCTCCACTTT
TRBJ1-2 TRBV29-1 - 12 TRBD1 CSVAGQGSGYTF TGCAGCGTCGCGGGACAGGGATCTGGCTACACCTTC
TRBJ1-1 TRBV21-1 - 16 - CASSNELRSMNTEAFF TGTGCCAGCAGCAACGAGCTTCGGTCAATGAACACTGAAGCTTTCTTT
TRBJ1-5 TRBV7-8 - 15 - CASSPRQYSNQPQHF TGTGCCAGCAGCCCGCGACAGTATAGCAATCAGCCCCAGCATTTT
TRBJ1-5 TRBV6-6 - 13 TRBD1 CASSSDRDQPQHF TGTGCCAGTAGTTCGGACAGGGATCAGCCCCAGCATTTT
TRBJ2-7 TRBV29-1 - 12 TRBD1 CSAGQGRYEQYF TGCAGCGCTGGACAGGGCCGCTACGAGCAGTACTTC
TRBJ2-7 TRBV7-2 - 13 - CASTRQAPYEQYF TGTGCCAGCACCCGACAGGCACCCTACGAGCAGTACTTC
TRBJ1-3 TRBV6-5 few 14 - CASSYSGVGYTIYF TGTGCCAGCAGTTATTCAGGGGTCGGGTACACCATATATTTT
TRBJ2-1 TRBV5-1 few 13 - CASSVWTDNEQFF TGCGCCAGCAGCGTCTGGACAGACAATGAGCAGTTCTTC